A selection of T cell receptor beta chains follows, all from one sample in a study of blood T cell repertoires in COVID-19. Assay: immunoSEQ multiplex PCR; the TCRdb copy retains only in-frame clones and omits some. Of more than 350,000 clones listed, more than 80% are singletons. Sequencing was done on a sample of PBMCs or T cells enriched from blood (not recorded which). These receptors came from a man between 18 and 29 years old who had recovered from COVID-19. Each CDR3 is given with its conserved first and last residue. Each record gives: D gene, clone size, V gene, J gene, CDR3 protein, CDR3 DNA. The D gene is left open where the match is weak. Size is stated for part of the rows, as once, few or many counts, or as a class when the clone is expanded.

TRBD2	NA	TRBV4-1	TRBJ2-5	CASSPREAQETQYF	TGCGCCAGCAGCCCTCGGGAGGCCCAAGAGACCCAGTACTTC
NA	once	TRBV19	TRBJ1-2	CASSFREVRVYGYTF	TGTGCCAGTAGCTTTAGGGAGGTCCGAGTCTATGGCTACACCTTC
TRBD1	NA	TRBV27	TRBJ1-1	CASSVRKGAVNTEAFF	TGTGCCAGCAGCGTTAGAAAGGGGGCGGTGAACACTGAAGCTTTCTTT
TRBD2	NA	TRBV9	TRBJ2-1	CASSLIAGYTDEQFF	TGTGCCAGCAGCCTAATAGCGGGATATACAGATGAGCAGTTCTTC
TRBD1	NA	TRBV29-1	TRBJ1-2	CSVGTGAEGYTF	TGCAGCGTTGGGACAGGGGCGGAGGGCTACACCTTC
NA	NA	TRBV6-5	TRBJ1-2	CASSGGGNYGYTF	TGTGCCAGCAGCGGTGGCGGTAACTATGGCTACACCTTC
NA	NA	TRBV2	TRBJ1-5	CASSASTGNQPQHF	TGTGCCAGCAGTGCTAGTACGGGTAATCAGCCCCAGCATTTT
TRBD2	NA	TRBV6-5	TRBJ2-1	CASSSVAGGGDEQFF	TGTGCCAGCAGTTCCGTAGCGGGGGGCGGCGATGAGCAGTTCTTC
NA	NA	TRBV6-5	TRBJ2-3	CASSRKRPTDTQYF	TGTGCCAGCAGTCGCAAGCGCCCCACAGATACGCAGTATTTT
NA	few	TRBV18	TRBJ2-2	CASSQHANTGELFF	TGTGCCAGCTCACAACACGCGAACACCGGGGAGCTGTTTTTT
NA	NA	TRBV19	TRBJ1-5	CASSNLGGGDQPQHF	TGTGCCAGTAGTAATCTCGGGGGAGGCGATCAGCCCCAGCATTTT
NA	once	TRBV20-1	TRBJ2-7	CSARGVDEQYF	TGCAGTGCTAGAGGAGTAGACGAGCAGTACTTC
NA	NA	TRBV6-5	TRBJ2-7	CASNRGGEKREQYF	TGTGCCAGCAATAGGGGTGGAGAAAAGCGAGAGCAGTACTTC
NA	NA	TRBV19	TRBJ2-4	CASSMGGLAKNIQYF	TGTGCCAGTAGTATGGGAGGATTAGCCAAAAACATTCAGTACTTC
TRBD1	NA	TRBV5-1	TRBJ2-2	CASRQGADTGELFF	TGCGCCAGCAGACAGGGGGCGGACACCGGGGAGCTGTTTTTT
TRBD1	NA	TRBV19	TRBJ2-5	CASSPDRGSGTQYF	TGTGCCAGTAGTCCGGACAGGGGGTCAGGGACCCAGTACTTC
NA	NA	TRBV14	TRBJ1-5	CASSARVSGPQHF	TGTGCCAGCAGCGCGCGGGTCAGCGGGCCCCAGCATTTT
NA	NA	TRBV2	TRBJ2-7	CASSDTGLLTTEQYF	TGTGCCAGCAGTGACACCGGACTACTTACTACGGAGCAGTACTTC
TRBD1	NA	TRBV19	TRBJ2-5	CASSTGTGGSSQYF	TGTGCCAGCTCAACCGGGACAGGGGGTTCGTCCCAGTACTTC
TRBD2	NA	TRBV11-3	TRBJ2-1	CASSLSGRNNEQFF	TGTGCCAGCAGCCTTAGCGGGAGGAACAATGAGCAGTTCTTC
NA	few	TRBV12-5	TRBJ1-5	CASGQAGQPQHF	TGTGCTAGTGGGCAGGCGGGTCAGCCCCAGCATTTT
NA	once	TRBV5-6	TRBJ2-6	CASSLAGQRPSGANVLTF	TGTGCCAGCAGCTTGGCCGGACAGCGCCCCTCTGGGGCCAACGTCCTGACTTTC
TRBD2	NA	TRBV11-2	TRBJ2-5	CASSLSGLAPQETQYF	TGTGCCAGCAGCTTATCGGGACTAGCACCCCAAGAGACCCAGTACTTC
NA	NA	TRBV7-6	TRBJ1-1	CASSPIDRNTEAFF	TGTGCCAGCAGCCCCATCGACAGGAACACTGAAGCTTTCTTT
TRBD2	NA	TRBV2	TRBJ2-7	CASSLGLAGVNEQYF	TGTGCCAGCAGCTTGGGACTAGCGGGAGTCAACGAGCAGTACTTC